Each of the 8 T cell receptor beta chains below was sequenced from the same sample in a study of cytomegalovirus exposure and HLA in healthy donors. 13 Jbeta primers and 60 Vbeta primers were used for the PCR. Sequencing used immunoSEQ multiplex PCR; TCRdb keeps in-frame clones, though not all of them. The table has some 110,000 clones, 75% to 85% seen once. The source material was PBMCs. The origin of the receptors is a man aged 18 to 29 in good health and CMV-seronegative.

The chain's CDR3 is CASTAGVLWAEAFF. The CDR3, as DNA: TGTGCCAGCACCGCGGGGGTTTTATGGGCTGAAGCTTTCTTT. V gene TRBV28 combines with J gene TRBJ1-1, with D possibly matching TRBD1 (5 bases). The ends were cut back, 7 bases at V and 6 bases at J, with 18 bases in the middle. The CDR3 length is 14 residues. The germline V gene has CDR1 MDHEN and CDR2 SYDVKM. The whole variable domain, remainder taken from reference TRBV28 and TRBJ1-1, is DVKVTQSSRYLVKRTGEKVFLECVQDMDHENMFWYRQDPGLGLRLIYFSYDVKMKEKGDIPEGYSVSREKKERFSLILESASTNQTSMYLCASTAGVLWAEAFFGQGTRLTVV.

The V gene is TRBV7-9, the J gene TRBJ1-4; 8 bases fit TRBD1. This CDR3 has 16 residues. The trim removed 3 bases at V and 5 bases at J, leaving 8 bases unmatched. In germline, CDR1 is SEHNR, CDR2 FQNEAQ (reference sequence). The CDR3 spells CASSLVGQGLNEKLFF. The CDR3 DNA reads TGTGCCAGCAGCTTGGTAGGACAGGGCCTAAATGAAAAACTGTTTTTT.

This chain connects TRBV9 to TRBJ2-1; no reliable D call. The V gene's germline CDR1 is SGDLS and CDR2 YYNGEE. V was clipped by 0 bases and J by 6 bases, with 4 bases between them. The CDR3 runs to 12 residues. The CDR3 DNA reads TGTGCCAGCAGCGTAGTAGTCAATGAGCAGTTCTTC. Protein: CASSVVVNEQFF.

This chain links TRBV5-4 with TRBJ2-7; 7 nucleotides agree with TRBD2. This CDR3 contains 14 residues. Germline CDR1 is SGHNT and CDR2 is YYREEE (reference sequence). Losses at the gene ends were 0 bases for V and 5 bases for J; bases not matched to a gene: 5. CDR3 nucleotides: TGTGCCAGCAGCTTGGTGCGGGGGATGAACGAGCAGTACTTC. This sequence encodes CASSLVRGMNEQYF.

The V gene is TRBV7-2, the J gene TRBJ2-5, with 8 bases fitting TRBD2. Germline CDR1 SGHTA, CDR2 FQGNSA. J gave up 4 bases and V 4 bases, and 11 bases lay outside the gene matches. This CDR3 comprises 16 residues. This CDR3 is CASSSQRETRGETQYF. CDR3 in DNA: TGTGCCAGCAGCTCCCAGCGGGAGACGCGGGGAGAGACCCAGTACTTC.

The chain combines TRBV4-1 with TRBJ2-3; 7 positions agree with TRBD2. This CDR3 is 17 amino acids long. The J segment lost 0 bases and the V segment lost 4 bases, leaving 10 bases of the junction unmatched. The germline V gene encodes CDR1 MGHRA and CDR2 YSYEKL. In nucleotides, the CDR3 is TGCGCCAGCAGCCCCTTAGGACTAGTTCTCAGCACAGATACGCAGTATTTT. Residues: CASSPLGLVLSTDTQYF.

V gene TRBV6-5 combines with J gene TRBJ1-2, with TRBD1 as a possible D gene (6 bases). CDR1 and CDR2 from the germline V gene are MNHEY and SVGAGI. V lost 0 bases and J lost 4, with 12 bases in between. The CDR3 extends over 15 amino acids. The CDR3 nucleotides read TGTGCCAGCAGTTACTCGAAGGCGGGGGCCTATGGCTACACCTTC. It translates to CASSYSKAGAYGYTF.

The J gene is TRBJ2-2, the V gene TRBV19; 12 nucleotides agree with TRBD2. CDR1 and CDR2 from the germline V gene are LNHDA and SQIVND (reference sequence). This CDR3 comprises 17 residues. J lost 1 base, V lost 4 bases, and 4 bases had no gene match. The CDR3 loop is CASSKPSGRENTGELFF. In DNA form, the CDR3 reads TGTGCCAGTAGTAAGCCTAGCGGGAGGGAGAACACCGGGGAGCTGTTTTTT.